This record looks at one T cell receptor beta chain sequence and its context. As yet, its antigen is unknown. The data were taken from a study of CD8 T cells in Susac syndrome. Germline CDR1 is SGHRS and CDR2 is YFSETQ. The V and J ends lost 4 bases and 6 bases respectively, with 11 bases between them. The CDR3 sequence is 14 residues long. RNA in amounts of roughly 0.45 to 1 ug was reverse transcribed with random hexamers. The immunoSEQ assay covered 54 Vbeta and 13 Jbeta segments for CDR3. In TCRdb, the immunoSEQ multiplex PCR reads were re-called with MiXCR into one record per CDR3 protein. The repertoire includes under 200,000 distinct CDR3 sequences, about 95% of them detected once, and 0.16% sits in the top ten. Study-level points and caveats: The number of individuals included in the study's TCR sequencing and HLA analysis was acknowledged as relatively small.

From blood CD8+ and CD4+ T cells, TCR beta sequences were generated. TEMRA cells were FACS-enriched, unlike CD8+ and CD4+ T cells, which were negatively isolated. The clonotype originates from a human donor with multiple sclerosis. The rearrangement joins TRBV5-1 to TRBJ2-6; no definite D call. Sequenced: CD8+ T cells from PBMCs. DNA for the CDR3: TGCGCCAGCAGCCCGACTGCGGCGGCCAACGTCCTGACTTTC. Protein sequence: CASSPTAAANVLTF.